This is a list of T cell receptor beta chains from one sample in a study of quantifying T cell responses using KT2 cells. MiXCR, applied by TCRdb to the UMI-ligation and nested PCR reads, yields one record per CDR3 protein. The data hold over 35,000 distinct CDR3 sequences, with about 17% observed a single time. Sequenced sample: PBMCs spiked with cells of the T cell clone KT2. The receptor source for this set is a human donor. CDR3s include the opening cysteine and the closing phenylalanine or tryptophan. Fields, in order: J gene, D gene, V gene, clone size, CDR3 protein, CDR3 DNA. D genes are given only for firm matches. Size is omitted from some rows. Given values are once, few, many or a class for expanded clones.

>TRBJ2-5|NA|TRBV20-1|NA
CSANRQPQETQYF
TGCAGTGCCAACCGACAGCCTCAAGAGACCCAGTACTTC
>TRBJ2-5|NA|TRBV25-1|NA
CASSEWLALETQYF
TGTGCCAGCAGTGAATGGTTGGCCCTGGAGACCCAGTACTTC
>TRBJ2-3|TRBD1|TRBV7-6|few
CASSPRTGGADTQYF
TGTGCCAGCAGCCCGAGGACAGGCGGCGCAGATACGCAGTATTTT
>TRBJ2-7|TRBD2|TRBV14|few
CASSHRLAGTYEQYF
TGTGCCAGCAGCCACAGACTAGCGGGAACCTACGAGCAGTACTTC
>TRBJ1-4|NA|TRBV6-4|few
CASTSHQGATNEKLFF
TGTGCCAGCACTTCCCATCAGGGTGCAACTAATGAAAAACTGTTTTTT
>TRBJ2-4|NA|TRBV3-1|NA
CASSPTGEEAENIQYF
TGTGCCAGCAGCCCTACAGGGGAGGAGGCGGAAAACATTCAGTACTTC
>TRBJ2-7|NA|TRBV5-1|NA
CASSQSWESAYEQYF
TGCGCCAGCAGCCAGTCCTGGGAAAGCGCCTACGAGCAGTACTTC
>TRBJ1-1|NA|TRBV29-1|NA
CSVGQMNTEAFF
TGCAGCGTTGGACAGATGAACACTGAAGCTTTCTTT
>TRBJ2-5|NA|TRBV2|NA
CASSERSGKETQYF
TGTGCCAGCAGTGAAAGGTCAGGGAAAGAGACCCAGTACTTC
>TRBJ1-2|TRBD1|TRBV4-3|many
CASSQELQGSYGYTF
TGCGCCAGCAGCCAAGAACTACAGGGGAGCTATGGCTACACCTTC
>TRBJ1-4|NA|TRBV7-2|NA
CASSQGPSSQEKLFF
TGTGCCAGCAGCCAGGGGCCCAGTTCCCAGGAAAAACTGTTTTTT
>TRBJ2-1|NA|TRBV12-3/TRBV12-4|few
CASSVLSFAGANEQFF
TGTGCCAGCAGTGTACTCAGTTTCGCTGGGGCTAATGAGCAGTTCTTC
>TRBJ2-3|TRBD1|TRBV13|few
CASSHGTGSSTDTQYF
TGTGCCAGCAGCCACGGGACAGGGAGTAGCACAGATACGCAGTATTTT
>TRBJ2-7|TRBD2|TRBV20-1|NA
CSARDLGTSDYEQYF
TGCAGTGCTAGAGATCTCGGGACTAGCGACTACGAGCAGTACTTC
>TRBJ2-4|NA|TRBV23-1|few
CASSQSSRVGNIQYF
TGCGCCAGCAGTCAATCGAGTCGGGTTGGAAACATTCAGTACTTC